This is a list of T cell receptor beta chains from one sample in a study of identical twins. Using its own MiXCR run on the 5' RACE reads, TCRdb lists one record per CDR3 protein. The sample records 1.5 million to 2 million distinct CDR3 sequences, around 33% being singletons. The source material was cord blood. Every receptor here comes from a newborn girl in good health. CDR3s include the opening cysteine and the closing phenylalanine or tryptophan. Fields, in order: D gene, V gene, J gene, clone size, CDR3 length, CDR3 DNA, CDR3 protein. D genes are given only for firm matches. Part of the rows lack a size; the others show once, few, many or a class for expanded clones.

D: TRBD1
V: TRBV28
J: TRBJ1-6
size: many
length: 15
DNA: TGTGCCAGCAGTTCCTCCGGGACAGGGTACTCACCCCTCCACTTT
CDR3: CASSSSGTGYSPLHF

D: NA
V: TRBV3-1
J: TRBJ2-3
size: NA
length: 17
DNA: TGTGCCAGCAGCCAAGAGGCGGCGCGTTTAAGCACAGATACGCAGTATTTT
CDR3: CASSQEAARLSTDTQYF

D: NA
V: TRBV4-2
J: TRBJ2-5
size: NA
length: 17
DNA: TGTGCCAGCAGCCAAGAAGGGGGGTTTCGGAATTACAATGAGCAGTACTTC
CDR3: CASSQEGGFRNYNEQYF

D: NA
V: TRBV10-3
J: TRBJ2-5
size: NA
length: 17
DNA: TGTGCCATCAGTGAGTCGATTCGGATGGACGGGAAAGAGACCCAGTACTTC
CDR3: CAISESIRMDGKETQYF

D: TRBD2
V: TRBV10-3
J: TRBJ2-5
size: NA
length: 15
DNA: TGTGCCTTATCTTGGACTAGCGGGAGTAGAGAGACCCAGTACTTC
CDR3: CALSWTSGSRETQYF

D: TRBD1
V: TRBV29-1
J: TRBJ1-2
size: few
length: 13
DNA: TGCAGCGTTATTGAGGGGACAGTCTATGGCTACACCTTC
CDR3: CSVIEGTVYGYTF

D: NA
V: TRBV11-2
J: TRBJ2-3
size: NA
length: 15
DNA: TGTGCCAGCAGCTTGACGCTGGGGAGCACAGATACGCAGTATTTT
CDR3: CASSLTLGSTDTQYF

D: TRBD2
V: TRBV12-3/TRBV12-4
J: TRBJ2-5
size: few
length: 17
DNA: TGTGCCAGCAGCCGTGAAACTAGCGGGAGGGACCGAGAGACCCAGTACTTC
CDR3: CASSRETSGRDRETQYF

D: NA
V: TRBV20-1
J: TRBJ1-2
size: few
length: 12
DNA: TGCAGTGCTAGTTGGGGTGGATTTGGCTACACCTTC
CDR3: CSASWGGFGYTF

D: NA
V: TRBV12-3/TRBV12-4
J: TRBJ2-2
size: NA
length: 15
DNA: TGTGCCAGCACCCAACGCCCGCCGGGCCCCGGGGAGCTGTTTTTT
CDR3: CASTQRPPGPGELFF

D: NA
V: TRBV12-3/TRBV12-4
J: TRBJ1-6
size: NA
length: 14
DNA: TGTGCCAGCAGTTTAAAAAGGGTAGAATCACCCCTCCACTTT
CDR3: CASSLKRVESPLHF

D: NA
V: TRBV4-1
J: TRBJ2-7
size: many
length: 15
DNA: TGCGCCAGCAGCCAAGATTCCGGTAGGTCCTACGAGCAGTACTTC
CDR3: CASSQDSGRSYEQYF

D: TRBD2
V: TRBV20-1
J: TRBJ2-3
size: few
length: 15
DNA: TGCAGTGCTACTAGCGGGGGGGCTAGCACAGATACGCAGTATTTT
CDR3: CSATSGGASTDTQYF

D: NA
V: TRBV24-1
J: TRBJ2-4
size: few
length: 11
DNA: TGCGCCACCAGTGCAAAAAACATTCAGTACTTC
CDR3: CATSAKNIQYF

D: NA
V: TRBV7-9
J: TRBJ1-1
size: NA
length: 15
DNA: TGTGCCAGCAAAATCCAAACCGACCGGAACACTGAAGCTTTCTTT
CDR3: CASKIQTDRNTEAFF

D: NA
V: TRBV28
J: TRBJ1-6
size: few
length: 16
DNA: TGTGCCAGCAGTTCGAATCCAGGCTCCTATAATTCACCCCTCCACTTT
CDR3: CASSSNPGSYNSPLHF

D: TRBD2
V: TRBV7-2
J: TRBJ2-1
size: NA
length: 13
DNA: TGTGCCAGCAGCCGGACTAGCGACTACGAGCAGTTCTTC
CDR3: CASSRTSDYEQFF

D: NA
V: TRBV5-1
J: TRBJ1-2
size: few
length: 14
DNA: TGCGCCAGCAGCCAGACGGGGCCGGTCTATGGCTACACCTTC
CDR3: CASSQTGPVYGYTF

D: NA
V: TRBV28
J: TRBJ2-7
size: NA
length: 12
DNA: TGTGCCAGCAGTTTACAGGAATACGAGCAGTACTTC
CDR3: CASSLQEYEQYF

D: NA
V: TRBV20-1
J: TRBJ1-1
size: few
length: 17
DNA: TGCAGTGCTAGAGACTGGACCCGAGGTACAAGGAGCACTGAAGCTTTCTTT
CDR3: CSARDWTRGTRSTEAFF

D: TRBD1
V: TRBV5-1
J: TRBJ2-5
size: few
length: 14
DNA: TGCGCCAGCAGCCCCCGGGACAGGGGGCCTGAGCAGTACTTC
CDR3: CASSPRDRGPEQYF

D: TRBD2
V: TRBV11-2
J: TRBJ2-1
size: few
length: 18
DNA: TGTGCCAGCAGCTTAAGAAGTCCGCGGGGGGACTCCTACAATGAGCAGTTCTTC
CDR3: CASSLRSPRGDSYNEQFF

D: TRBD1
V: TRBV25-1
J: TRBJ2-7
size: few
length: 15
DNA: TGTGCCAGCAGTCGGGACAGGGAAGTTTCGGACGAGCAGTACTTC
CDR3: CASSRDREVSDEQYF

D: TRBD2
V: TRBV27
J: TRBJ2-1
size: few
length: 14
DNA: TGTGCCAGCAGTATTCGACTAGCGGGAGTTGAGCAGTTCTTC
CDR3: CASSIRLAGVEQFF

D: NA
V: TRBV7-2
J: TRBJ2-7
size: NA
length: 14
DNA: TGTGCCAGCAGCCCCGGACTCATTACTTACGAGCAGTACTTC
CDR3: CASSPGLITYEQYF

D: NA
V: TRBV28
J: TRBJ2-3
size: few
length: 16
DNA: TGTGCCAGCAGTTTATTTCGAGCGTTAGGGACAGATACGCAGTATTTT
CDR3: CASSLFRALGTDTQYF

D: TRBD1
V: TRBV9
J: TRBJ1-2
size: NA
length: 14
DNA: TGTGCCAGCAGCACCGGACAGGGCACAAGGGGCTACACCTTC
CDR3: CASSTGQGTRGYTF

D: TRBD2
V: TRBV25-1
J: TRBJ2-3
size: NA
length: 17
DNA: TGTGCCAGCAGTGAAGGTTTCCGACTAGCGGGGCCAGATACGCAGTATTTT
CDR3: CASSEGFRLAGPDTQYF

D: NA
V: TRBV11-3
J: TRBJ2-1
size: NA
length: 17
DNA: TGTGCCAGCAGCTTAGATACTTATGGGCGGTCCTACAATGAGCAGTTCTTC
CDR3: CASSLDTYGRSYNEQFF

D: NA
V: TRBV20-1
J: TRBJ1-1
size: NA
length: 13
DNA: TGCAGTGCTAGAAGAGGTTGGGACACTGAAGCTTTCTTT
CDR3: CSARRGWDTEAFF

D: TRBD2
V: TRBV28
J: TRBJ2-1
size: NA
length: 19
DNA: TGTGCCAGCAGTTTCGGGGGACTAGCGGGAGGGCCGAGCTACAATGAGCAGTTCTTC
CDR3: CASSFGGLAGGPSYNEQFF

D: TRBD2
V: TRBV6-2/TRBV6-3
J: TRBJ2-1
size: few
length: 16
DNA: TGTGCCAGCAGTTACTCTGATTTGGCGGGAGTCAATGAGCAGTTCTTC
CDR3: CASSYSDLAGVNEQFF

D: NA
V: TRBV14
J: TRBJ1-5
size: NA
length: 19
DNA: TGTGCCAGCAGCAAAACGTTCGGGCAGGGCCCGAAACCCAATCAGCCCCAGCATTTT
CDR3: CASSKTFGQGPKPNQPQHF

D: NA
V: TRBV28
J: TRBJ2-1
size: few
length: 15
DNA: TGTGCCAGCAGTGAGGACGCGAGCTCCTACAATGAGCAGTTCTTC
CDR3: CASSEDASSYNEQFF